These 27 T cell receptor beta chains originate from one sample sequenced in a study of radiotherapy plus CTLA-4 blockade in lung cancer. Generated by immunoSEQ multiplex PCR, the TCRdb table keeps only in-frame clones and is missing some. This sample has tens of thousands of clones, with roughly four fifths found just once. The sample here was peripheral blood, taken from a patient treated with radiotherapy plus ipilimumab. The source of these receptors is a human donor with non-small cell lung cancer who had stable disease on radiotherapy plus ipilimumab.

This clone was counted once. This rearrangement joins TRBV30 to TRBJ1-1; D unresolved. In germline, CDR1 is GTSNPN, CDR2 SVGIG (reference sequence). Trimming took off 0 bases at V and 0 bases at J, with 8 bases between the two ends. The length of the CDR3 is 14 residues. The CDR3 region is CAWSVSILNTEAFF. The CDR3 nucleotides are TGTGCCTGGAGTGTATCAATCTTGAACACTGAAGCTTTCTTT.

The J gene is TRBJ1-5, the V gene TRBV7-8; tentative D call: TRBD1 (5 bases). Germline loops: CDR1 SGHVS, CDR2 FQNEAQ. The V gene lost 3 bases and the J gene lost 6 bases, with 18 bases spanning the gap. CDR3 size: 16 residues. The CDR3 loop reads CASSLVGGLTGQPQHF. Written as DNA, the CDR3 is TGTGCCAGCAGCTTGGTGGGGGGTTTAACGGGTCAGCCCCAGCATTTT.

The V call is TRBV6-1, the J call TRBJ2-7; D perhaps matches TRBD2 (5 bases). V lost 8 bases and J 4 bases, leaving 9 bases between the germline ends. Germline CDR1 is MNHNS and CDR2 is SASEGT. There are 11 residues in the CDR3. This CDR3 is CASRELYEQYV. DNA of the CDR3: TGTGCCAGCCGGGAACTTTACGAGCAGTACGTC.

The rearrangement links TRBV2 to TRBJ1-2, with 11 positions matching TRBD1. The CDR3 is 16 residues long. From germline, CDR1 is SNHLY and CDR2 FYNNEI. Trimming at V came to 3 bases and at J to 6 bases, leaving 9 bases not matched to a gene. The CDR3: CASSDGTGGFLNGYTF. CDR3 DNA: TGTGCCAGCAGTGACGGGACAGGGGGGTTTTTGAATGGCTACACCTTC. Full variable domain (rest looked up from reference TRBV2 and TRBJ1-2): EPEVTQTPSHQVTQMGQEVILRCVPISNHLYFYWYRQILGQKVEFLVSFYNNEISEKSEIFDDQFSVERPDGSNFTLKIRSTKLEDSAMYFCASSDGTGGFLNGYTFGSGTRLTVV.

The chain joins TRBV18 to TRBJ1-1; possibly TRBD1 for D (6 bases). The germline V and J ends were trimmed by 6 bases and 8 bases, with 19 bases remaining between them. This CDR3 is built from 14 residues. Per germline, CDR1 KGHSH and CDR2 LQKENI. CDR3 nucleotides: TGTGCCAGCTCCCCAACAGGGTCTCGAGGGGAAGCTTTCTTT. Translated: CASSPTGSRGEAFF.

The V gene is TRBV7-7, the J gene TRBJ2-7; D possibly corresponds to TRBD1 (6 bases). Germline lookup yields CDR1 SSHAT and CDR2 FNYEAQ (reference sequence). The CDR3 loop spans 13 amino acids. The V end was cut by 1 base, the J end by 4 bases, with 8 bases between. The CDR3 protein is CASSLEGGYEQYF. The CDR3 DNA reads TGTGCCAGCAGCTTAGAAGGGGGTTACGAGCAGTACTTC.

V is TRBV11-3 and J is TRBJ2-1, with a weak D call TRBD2 (6 bases). V dropped 1 base and J dropped 3 bases, with 19 bases sitting between them. The germline gives CDR1 SGHNT, CDR2 YENEEA. The CDR3 has 18 amino acids. The CDR3 coding sequence is TGTGCCAGCAGCTTAGGGGGAGGTGGACACACACTCTACAATGAGCAGTTCTTC. It encodes CASSLGGGGHTLYNEQFF.

The chain couples TRBV6-5 to TRBJ1-1; D is perhaps TRBD1 (5 bases). V lost 2 bases and J 3 bases, leaving 16 bases between the germline ends. There are 16 residues in the CDR3. Germline V gene sequence: CDR1 MNHEY, CDR2 SVGAGI. The CDR3 nucleotides are TGTGCCAGCAGTTACCTGAGGACAAGGCTTGACACTGAAGCTTTCTTT. Amino acids: CASSYLRTRLDTEAFF.

The chain has TRBV9 and TRBJ1-2; D call uncertain. Germline V lookup: CDR1 SGDLS, CDR2 YYNGEE. CDR3 size: 15 residues. V was trimmed by 0 bases and J by 4 bases, leaving 13 bases between them. Here the CDR3 reads CASSVAGSRSYGYTF. The DNA of the CDR3 is TGTGCCAGCAGCGTAGCCGGCAGCCGATCCTATGGCTACACCTTC.

This clone was recorded a few times. The rearrangement uses TRBV4-3 and TRBJ1-1; 8 nucleotides agree with TRBD1. There are 16 residues in the CDR3. CDR1 and CDR2 from the germline V gene are LGHNA and YSLEER. With 4 bases clipped from V and 2 bases from J, the junction kept 9 bases outside the gene matches. The CDR3 nucleotides read TGCGCCAGCAGCCCTACGGGACAGGCGTTTAACACTGAAGCTTTCTTT. It translates to CASSPTGQAFNTEAFF.

As DNA, the CDR3 is TGTGCCAGCAGCGTTACAGGGGGAGGGACTGAAGCTTTCTTT. As protein: CASSVTGGGTEAFF. This rearrangement joins TRBV11-3 to TRBJ1-1; 8 nucleotides line up with TRBD1. Germline trimming cut 5 bases from V and 5 bases from J; bases unmatched to any gene: 7. Germline V gene lookup returns CDR1 SGHNT and CDR2 YENEEA. The CDR3 spans 14 residues.

The chain uses TRBV18 and TRBJ2-2, with 10 bases aligning to TRBD1. Germline V gene sequence: CDR1 KGHSH, CDR2 LQKENI. V dropped 1 base and J dropped 2; count of bases not matched to a gene: 7. This CDR3 is built from 18 residues. This CDR3 reads CASSPRTTGGINTGELFF. CDR3 DNA sequence: TGTGCCAGCTCACCACGGACGACAGGGGGCATCAACACCGGGGAGCTGTTTTTT.

This clone has a single count. The V and J genes are TRBV6-1 and TRBJ1-6; possibly TRBD1 for D (5 bases). The CDR3 spans 13 residues. V dropped 3 bases and J dropped 7 bases, with 7 bases sitting between them. Germline values: CDR1 MNHNS, CDR2 SASEGT. CDR3 coding DNA: TGTGCCAGCAGTGAGACAGAGAATTCACCCCTCCACTTT. As protein: CASSETENSPLHF.

This chain links TRBV7-2 with TRBJ2-1, with TRBD2 as a possible D gene (7 bases). Trimming removed 2 bases from V and 0 bases from J, with 8 bases in between. There are 15 residues in the CDR3. The germline V gene has CDR1 SGHTA and CDR2 FQGNSA. The CDR3: CASSLRGGSYNEQFF. The CDR3 DNA follows: TGTGCCAGCAGCTTAAGGGGGGGCTCCTACAATGAGCAGTTCTTC.

The CDR3 sequence is CASSSTGLAGSTDTQYF. As DNA, the CDR3 is TGTGCCAGCAGCTCGACGGGACTAGCGGGTAGCACAGATACGCAGTATTTT. V gene TRBV5-7 combines with J gene TRBJ2-3, with TRBD2 matching over 12 bases. TRBV5-7 is an ORF for which the function is uncertain. With 3 bases clipped from V and 0 bases from J, the junction kept 5 bases outside the gene matches. This CDR3 comprises 17 residues.

The V call is TRBV7-2, the J call TRBJ1-2, with TRBD1 matching 9 bases. From germline, CDR1 is SGHTA and CDR2 FQGNSA. The ends lost 5 bases at V and 3 bases at J; junction bases unmatched: 13. The CDR3 has 17 amino acids. CDR3 DNA sequence: TGTGCCAGCAGCCGCGGGGGAAGACAGGGGGTCTACTATGGCTACACCTTC. This sequence encodes CASSRGGRQGVYYGYTF.

The chain joins TRBV5-1 to TRBJ2-1; a possible D gene is TRBD2 (6 bases). Germline V gene data show CDR1 as SGHRS and CDR2 as YFSETQ. This CDR3 is 16 amino acids long. The V and J ends lost 0 bases and 2 bases respectively, with 12 bases between them. The CDR3 protein is CASSLELRLAYNEQFF. The CDR3 bases are TGCGCCAGCAGCTTGGAACTTCGACTAGCCTACAATGAGCAGTTCTTC.

The V call is TRBV6-5, the J call TRBJ2-1; a possible D gene is TRBD2 (7 bases). The CDR3 spans 12 residues. The V gene's germline CDR1 is MNHEY and CDR2 SVGAGI. CDR3 sequence (DNA): TGTGTTTCGCGGGGGCCATACAATGAGCAGTTCTTC. This codes for CVSRGPYNEQFF.

The rearrangement links TRBV6-1 to TRBJ1-2; possibly TRBD1 for D (5 bases). Germline CDR1 and CDR2: MNHNS and SASEGT. V lost 6 bases, J lost 5 bases, and 7 bases lay in between. The CDR3 runs 11 residues. CDR3 sequence (DNA): TGTGCCAGCAGCTCAGGGTATGGCTACACCTTC. This codes for CASSSGYGYTF.

V and J are TRBV30 and TRBJ2-2; D is possibly TRBD1 (5 bases). The CDR3 covers 15 residues. Per germline, CDR1 GTSNPN and CDR2 SVGIG (reference sequence). The V end was cut by 1 base, the J end by 4 bases, with 13 bases between. The CDR3 nucleotides read TGTGCCTGGAGTGGGGGCAGGGTGGGCACCGGGGAGCTGTTTTTT. Amino acids: CAWSGGRVGTGELFF.

The chain combines TRBV19 with TRBJ1-2, with 8 bases that match TRBD1. Germline CDR1 reads LNHDA; CDR2 reads SQIVND (reference sequence). J was trimmed by 5 bases and V by 6 bases; bases with no gene match: 11. The CDR3 runs to 15 residues. CDR3 loop: CASRTVIQGGYGYTF. CDR3 in DNA: TGTGCCAGTAGGACGGTGATACAGGGGGGATATGGCTACACCTTC.

This chain connects TRBV6-5 to TRBJ1-6; TRBD1 might be the D (5 bases). CDR1 and CDR2 (germline): MNHEY, SVGAGI. Trimming removed 4 bases from V and 5 bases from J, with 12 bases in between. CDR3 length: 15 residues. The CDR3 DNA is TGTGCCAGCAGTTTAAACGGGGGGGATAATTCACCCCTCCACTTT. Protein sequence: CASSLNGGDNSPLHF.

The rearrangement links TRBV27 to TRBJ1-1; D gene ambiguous. From germline, CDR1 is MNHEY and CDR2 SMNVEV (reference sequence). There are 14 residues in the CDR3. Between the trimmed V and J ends, which lost 2 bases and 5 bases, there was a span of 12 bases. CDR3 coding DNA: TGTGCCAGCAGTTTAGTGCTCGCTGGGACTGAAGCTTTCTTT. The encoded protein is CASSLVLAGTEAFF.

This clone was seen once. This sequence joins TRBV7-6 and TRBJ1-2; weak D call: TRBD1 (5 bases). CDR3 length equals 15 residues. Germline lookup yields CDR1 SGHVS and CDR2 FNYEAQ. V was trimmed by 1 base and J by 6 bases, leaving 15 bases between them. The CDR3 DNA reads TGTGCCAGCAGCTTAGATATTTGGGCAGGGAATGGCTACACCTTC. Translation gives CASSLDIWAGNGYTF.

There are a few counts of this clone. The chain carries TRBV6-5 and TRBJ2-7; D uncertain. Between the trimmed V and J ends, which lost 8 bases and 1 base, there was a span of 12 bases. The CDR3 totals 13 residues. In germline, CDR1 is MNHEY, CDR2 SVGAGI. DNA of the CDR3: TGTGCCAGCGCGCAATCCTTTTCCTACGAGCAGTACGTC. This sequence encodes CASAQSFSYEQYV.

This clone was recorded only once. The V call is TRBV7-8, the J call TRBJ2-5, with 9 nucleotides matching TRBD2. Trimming removed 7 bases from V and 1 base from J; junction bases left unmatched: 10. CDR1 is SGHVS, CDR2 FQNEAQ, per germline. The CDR3 consists of 16 residues. CDR3 nucleotides: TGTGCCAGCAACAAAGGGAGGACTAGCGCCCAAGAGACCCAGTACTTC. This gives the protein CASNKGRTSAQETQYF.

The V gene is TRBV10-2, the J gene TRBJ1-1; D remains ambiguous. V was trimmed by 0 bases and J by 11 bases, leaving 16 bases between them. Germline CDR1 and CDR2: WSHSY and SAAADI. The CDR3 is 14 residues long. The CDR3 DNA reads TGCGCCAGCAGTGAGTCGACTTTCGGAGGGTCGGCTTTCTTT. Protein sequence: CASSESTFGGSAFF.